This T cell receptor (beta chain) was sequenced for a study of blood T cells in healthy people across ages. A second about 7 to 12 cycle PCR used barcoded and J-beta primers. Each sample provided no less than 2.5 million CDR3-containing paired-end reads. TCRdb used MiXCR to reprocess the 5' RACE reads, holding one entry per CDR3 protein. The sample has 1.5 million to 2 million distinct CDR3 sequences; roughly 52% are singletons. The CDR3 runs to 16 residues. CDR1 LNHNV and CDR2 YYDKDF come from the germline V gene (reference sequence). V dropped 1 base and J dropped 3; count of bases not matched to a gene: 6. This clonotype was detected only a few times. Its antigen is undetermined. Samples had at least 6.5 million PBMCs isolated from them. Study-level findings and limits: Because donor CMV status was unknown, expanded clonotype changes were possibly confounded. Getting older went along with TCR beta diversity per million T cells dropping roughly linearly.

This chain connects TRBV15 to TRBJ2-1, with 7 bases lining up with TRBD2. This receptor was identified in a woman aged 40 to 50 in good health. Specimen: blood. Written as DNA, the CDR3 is TGTGCCACCAGCAGAGGCCGGGACTATGGCTACAATGAGCAGTTCTTC. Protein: CATSRGRDYGYNEQFF.